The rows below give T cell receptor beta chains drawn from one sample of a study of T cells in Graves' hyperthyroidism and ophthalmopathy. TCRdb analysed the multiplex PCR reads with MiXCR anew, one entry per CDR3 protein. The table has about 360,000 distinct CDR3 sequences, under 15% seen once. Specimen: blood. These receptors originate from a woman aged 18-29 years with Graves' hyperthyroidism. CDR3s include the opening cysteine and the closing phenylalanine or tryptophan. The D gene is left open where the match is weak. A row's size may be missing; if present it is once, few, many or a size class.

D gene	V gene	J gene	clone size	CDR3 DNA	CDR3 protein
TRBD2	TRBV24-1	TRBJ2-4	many	TGTGCCACCAGTGAGGCTAGCGGGAACCAAAACATTCAGTACTTC	CATSEASGNQNIQYF
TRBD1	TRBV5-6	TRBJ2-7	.	TGTGCCAGCAGCCCTCTCGACAGGGACTCCTACGAGCAGTACTTC	CASSPLDRDSYEQYF
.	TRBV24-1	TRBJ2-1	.	TGTGCCACCAGTGATTTAAGGGACTCCGTAAGAGGGCAGTTCTTC	CATSDLRDSVRGQFF
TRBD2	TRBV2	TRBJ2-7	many	TGTGCCAGCAGTGGAAGACTAGCGGGGTCCTCTAACGAGCAGTACTTC	CASSGRLAGSSNEQYF
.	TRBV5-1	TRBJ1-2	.	TGCGCCAGCAGCTTGGCCACCGATAACTATGGCTACACCTTC	CASSLATDNYGYTF
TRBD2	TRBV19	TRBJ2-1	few	TGTGCCAGTAGCTTATACCTGGCGGGAGTAAACAATGAGCAGTTCTTC	CASSLYLAGVNNEQFF
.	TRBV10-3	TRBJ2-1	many	TGTGCCATCAGTGAGTCGGGAACGCGCTCCTACAATGAGCAGTTCTTC	CAISESGTRSYNEQFF
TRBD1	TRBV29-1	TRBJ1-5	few	TGCAGCGTTTTATTGGATACGGGAGCCGGGACAGGGGGATTTGGTCAGCCCCAGCATTTT	CSVLLDTGAGTGGFGQPQHF
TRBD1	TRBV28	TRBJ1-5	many	TGTGCCAGCAGTATGACAGGGGGTCTTTCCAATCAGCCCCAGCATTTT	CASSMTGGLSNQPQHF
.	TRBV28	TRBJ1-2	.	TGTGCCAGCAGTTTAGCAGGGCCGCTTGGCTACACCTTC	CASSLAGPLGYTF
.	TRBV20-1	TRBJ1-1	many	TGCAGTGCTAGTGAATCCGGGTTGAACACTGAAGCTTTCTTT	CSASESGLNTEAFF
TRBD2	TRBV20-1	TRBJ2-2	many	TGCAGTGCTAGAGGGAGACTAGCAGCCACCGGGGAGCTGTTTTTT	CSARGRLAATGELFF
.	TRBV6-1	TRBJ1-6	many	TGTGCCAGCAGACCCGATAGACTCGGTGGTTCACCCCTCCACTTT	CASRPDRLGGSPLHF
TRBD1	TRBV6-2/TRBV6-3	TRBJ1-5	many	TGTGCCAGCAGTCCTGGACAGGGGCCGACCGATAGCAATCAGCCCCAGCATTTT	CASSPGQGPTDSNQPQHF
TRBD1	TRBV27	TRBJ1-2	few	TGTGCCAGCAGTTTATTGTTCGGGACAGGGGATGGCTACACCTTC	CASSLLFGTGDGYTF
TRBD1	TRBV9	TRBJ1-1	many	TGTGCCAGCAGCGTAGAAGGGAGACAGGGGGGCAGGAACACTGAAGCTTTCTTT	CASSVEGRQGGRNTEAFF
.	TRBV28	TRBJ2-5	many	TGTGCCAGCAGTCTTAGCGACCAAGAGACCCAGTACTTC	CASSLSDQETQYF
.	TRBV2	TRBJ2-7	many	TGTGCCAGCAGTGAATGGGGGGCCCTCTCCTACGAGCAGTACTTC	CASSEWGALSYEQYF
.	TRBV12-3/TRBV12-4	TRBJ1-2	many	TGTGCCAGCAGTTCTGGCGCCCTGTGGCGTAACTATGGCTACACCTTC	CASSSGALWRNYGYTF
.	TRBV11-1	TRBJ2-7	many	TGTGCCAGCAGCTTAGAATTTTACAAAGGCTACGAGCAGTACTTC	CASSLEFYKGYEQYF
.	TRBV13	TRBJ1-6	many	TGTGCCAGCAGCTCATACAGGCCCTCCTATAATTCACCCCTCCACTTT	CASSSYRPSYNSPLHF
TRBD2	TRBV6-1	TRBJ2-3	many	TGTGCCAGCAGTGTGATGGTAGCGGGGACCACAGATACGCAGTATTTT	CASSVMVAGTTDTQYF
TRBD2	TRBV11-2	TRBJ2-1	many	TGTGCCAGCAGCCTTAGACGGGGGGACTACAATGAGCAGTTCTTC	CASSLRRGDYNEQFF
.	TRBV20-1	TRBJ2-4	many	TGCAGTGCTAGTATCCCAAGGGAAGTTGCCATTCAGTACTTC	CSASIPREVAIQYF
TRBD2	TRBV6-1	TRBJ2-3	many	TGTGCCAGCACAGCGGGAGGGCCGCGCGGTACGCAGTATTTT	CASTAGGPRGTQYF
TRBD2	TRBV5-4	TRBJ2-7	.	TGTGCCAGCAGCTTGGACGCGGGGGGTCACCTTTACGAGCAGTACTTC	CASSLDAGGHLYEQYF
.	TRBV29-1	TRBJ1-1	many	TGCAGCGTTGAAGGGAGGGGCACTGAAGCTTTCTTT	CSVEGRGTEAFF
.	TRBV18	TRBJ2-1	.	TGTGCCAGCTCACCACAAACTCCCTTTCTCTCCTACAATGAGCAGTTCTTC	CASSPQTPFLSYNEQFF
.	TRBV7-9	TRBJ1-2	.	TGTGCCAGCAGCTGGACGGACTATGGCTACACCTTC	CASSWTDYGYTF
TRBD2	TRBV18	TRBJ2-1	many	TGTGCCAGCTCACCAGCGACTAGCGACAATGAGCAGTTCTTC	CASSPATSDNEQFF
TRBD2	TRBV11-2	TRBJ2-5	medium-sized	TGTGCCAGCAGCCCCGGACTAGAAGAGACCCAGTACTTC	CASSPGLEETQYF
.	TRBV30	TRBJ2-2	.	TGTGCCTGGAAGACGGGCCCGAACACCGGGGAGCTGTTTTTT	CAWKTGPNTGELFF
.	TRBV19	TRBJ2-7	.	TGTGCCAGTAGTATCGCCGTGAGCTCCGAGCAGTACTTC	CASSIAVSSEQYF
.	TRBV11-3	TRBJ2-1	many	TGTGCCAGCAGCTTCGGGGGCTACAATGAGCAGTTCTTC	CASSFGGYNEQFF
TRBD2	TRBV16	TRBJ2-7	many	TGTGCCAGCAGCCAAATTCGGACTAGCGGCTACGAGCAGTACTTC	CASSQIRTSGYEQYF
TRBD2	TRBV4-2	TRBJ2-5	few	TGTGCCAGCAGCCAGGGGGGGGGGGACCAAGAGACCCAGTACTTC	CASSQGGGDQETQYF
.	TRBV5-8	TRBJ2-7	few	TGTGCCACCTCCCCACCCAGGGCCGGCTACGAGCAGTACTTC	CATSPPRAGYEQYF
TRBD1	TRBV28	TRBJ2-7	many	TGTGCCAGCTTGAGACAGGGCCCCCACGAGCAGTACTTC	CASLRQGPHEQYF
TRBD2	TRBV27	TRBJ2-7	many	TGTGCCAGCAGTTTTCGCGCGCGCGGGAGGGGCTACGAGCAGTACTTC	CASSFRARGRGYEQYF
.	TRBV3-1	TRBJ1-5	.	TGTGCCAGCAGCCAAGGGAGGCATAGCAATCAGCCCCAGCATTTT	CASSQGRHSNQPQHF
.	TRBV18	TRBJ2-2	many	TGTGCCAGCTCACGATGGACAGACGGAAACACCGGGGAGCTGTTTTTT	CASSRWTDGNTGELFF
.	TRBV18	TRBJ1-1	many	TGTGCCAGCTCACCAAGCGTAAACACTGAAGCTTTCTTT	CASSPSVNTEAFF
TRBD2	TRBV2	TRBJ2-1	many	TGTGCCAGCAGTGAAGGGACTAGCGGGAGAACGGATGAGCAGTTCTTC	CASSEGTSGRTDEQFF
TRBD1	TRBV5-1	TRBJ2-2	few	TGCGCCAGCAGTAAGGGGACAGGGTCCTCCTTCGGGGAGCTGTTTTTT	CASSKGTGSSFGELFF
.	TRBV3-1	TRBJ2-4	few	TGTGCCAGCAGCCTTACAGGTGGGGACATTCAGTACTTC	CASSLTGGDIQYF
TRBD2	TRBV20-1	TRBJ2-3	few	TGCAGTGCTAGGGCAGAGCGGGGGGCGGGAGATACGCAGTATTTT	CSARAERGAGDTQYF
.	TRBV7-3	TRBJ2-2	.	TGTGCCAGCAGCTTAACGGCGGAGCAGAACACCGGGGAGCTGTTTTTT	CASSLTAEQNTGELFF
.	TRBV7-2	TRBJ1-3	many	TGTGCCAGCAGCCGACTAGGGGGGGCCTCTGGAAACACCATATATTTT	CASSRLGGASGNTIYF
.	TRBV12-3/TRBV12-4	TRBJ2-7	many	TGTGCCAGCAGGCCGGGACACAGCTCCTACGAGCAGTACTTC	CASRPGHSSYEQYF
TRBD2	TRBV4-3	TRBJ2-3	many	TGCGCCAGCAGCCAAGATGTAGCGGGAGGGCCTTTTACAGATACGCAGTATTTT	CASSQDVAGGPFTDTQYF